The text below deals with one T cell receptor (beta chain). Antigen: not known. Both 60 Vbeta primers and 13 Jbeta primers went into the PCR. Generated by immunoSEQ multiplex PCR, the TCRdb table keeps only in-frame clones and is missing some. The top ten hold less than 3% of the sample, which has about 120,000 clones, about three quarters seen once. The data derive from a study of cytomegalovirus exposure and HLA in healthy donors. Whole-study results and caveats: It was reported that the classifier diagnosed cytomegalovirus status with high specificity and sensitivity in both the original and validation cohorts. Highly shared variants forming one cluster were likely a sequencing artifact.

Germline values: CDR1 GTSNPN, CDR2 SVGIG (reference sequence). V gave up 0 bases and J gave up 5 bases, with 5 bases separating them. The CDR3 is made up of 11 amino acids. This TCR derives from a woman in her forties in good health and CMV-seropositive. Sequencing used PBMCs. The V gene is TRBV30, the J gene TRBJ2-7; D is unclear. The CDR3 DNA follows: TGTGCCTGGAGTGTCCTAAACGAGCAGTACTTC. This translates into CAWSVLNEQYF.